These 29 T cell receptor beta chains came from one sample sequenced in a study of CD8+ T cells in alopecia areata. The treatment denotes: oral pan-JAK inhibitor, 5-10 mg twice daily. cDNA prepared by RNA extraction and subsequent reverse transcription served as the template for sequencing. Assay: immunoSEQ multiplex PCR; the TCRdb copy retains only in-frame clones and omits some. The repertoire includes about 250,000 clones, 60% of them detected once, and around 0.84% sits in the top ten. This material consisted of CD4+ T cells sorted from blood, taken around week 54, from a patient treated with tofacitinib. Receptor source: a human donor with alopecia areata.

The chain couples TRBV14 to TRBJ2-5; D possibly corresponds to TRBD2 (6 bases). CDR1 is SGHDN and CDR2 is FVKESK in the germline V gene. This CDR3 is built from 17 residues. The germline V and J ends were trimmed by 0 bases and 2 bases, with 16 bases remaining between them. The CDR3 sequence is CASSQDIGSLPQETQYF. CDR3 sequence (DNA): TGTGCCAGCAGCCAAGATATCGGGAGTCTGCCACAAGAGACCCAGTACTTC.

This chain uses TRBV30 with TRBJ2-7; D remains ambiguous. The CDR3 is made up of 11 amino acids. Trimming shortened V by 5 bases and J by 0 bases, and 5 bases separated the two germline ends. CDR1 is GTSNPN and CDR2 is SVGIG in the germline V gene (reference sequence). CDR3: CAWQYSYEQYF. In DNA, the CDR3 is TGTGCCTGGCAATACTCCTACGAGCAGTACTTC.

This clone was seen ten or more times. This rearrangement joins TRBV11-3 to TRBJ1-1; D is unresolved. CDR1 SGHNT and CDR2 YENEEA come from the germline V gene. The length of the CDR3 is 15 residues. V was clipped by 5 bases and J by 1 base, with 14 bases between them. The CDR3 here is CASSPSPTPNTEAFF. The CDR3 DNA is TGTGCCAGCAGCCCGAGTCCTACGCCGAACACTGAAGCTTTCTTT.

V usage is TRBV27 and J usage is TRBJ2-3; TRBD1 matches 9 bases. The CDR3 is 16 amino acids. V lost 3 bases and J lost 2; bases outside the gene matches: 6. Germline V lookup: CDR1 MNHEY, CDR2 SMNVEV (reference sequence). CDR3 amino acids: CASSFRGTGFTDTQYF. DNA of the CDR3: TGTGCCAGCAGTTTTCGCGGGACAGGGTTCACAGATACGCAGTATTTT.

The sample holds one count of this clone. The rearrangement uses TRBV13 and TRBJ2-7; 10 bases align to TRBD2. The length of the CDR3 is 19 residues. CDR1 is PRHDT, CDR2 FYEKMQ, per germline (reference sequence). V was clipped by 1 base and J by 4 bases; unmatched bases: 16. This CDR3 is CASSLEPGGSSGGLYEQYF. The DNA of the CDR3 is TGTGCCAGCAGCTTAGAGCCAGGGGGCTCTAGCGGGGGCTTATACGAGCAGTACTTC.

The sample holds one count of this clone. V is TRBV7-9 and J is TRBJ1-5; D is perhaps TRBD1 (6 bases). The germline gives CDR1 SEHNR, CDR2 FQNEAQ (reference sequence). Between the trimmed V and J ends, which lost 8 bases and 0 bases, there was a span of 14 bases. This CDR3 has 15 amino acids. The CDR3 DNA reads as TGTGCCAGCTCGTTGGGGGGCTATAGCAATCAGCCCCAGCATTTT. Protein product: CASSLGGYSNQPQHF.

The chain uses TRBV2 and TRBJ1-5; D uncertain. The CDR3 is made up of 14 amino acids. Germline V CDR1 and CDR2: SNHLY, FYNNEI. The V gene lost 6 bases and the J gene lost 1 base, with 10 bases spanning the gap. The CDR3: CASSPTESNQPQHF. As DNA, the CDR3 is TGTGCCAGCAGCCCCACGGAGAGCAATCAGCCCCAGCATTTT. The whole variable domain, remainder taken from reference TRBV2 and TRBJ1-5, is EPEVTQTPSHQVTQMGQEVILRCVPISNHLYFYWYRQILGQKVEFLVSFYNNEISEKSEIFDDQFSVERPDGSNFTLKIRSTKLEDSAMYFCASSPTESNQPQHFGDGTRLSIL.

This clone was found a few times. This sequence joins TRBV7-2 and TRBJ1-1; the match to TRBD1 covers 8 bases. V trimming: 4 bases; J trimming: 2 bases; junction bases outside the gene matches: 3. The CDR3 is made up of 14 amino acids. The V gene's germline CDR1 is SGHTA and CDR2 FQGNSA. DNA for the CDR3: TGTGCCAGCAGCTACGGACAGGGTAACACTGAAGCTTTCTTT. Its translation: CASSYGQGNTEAFF.

The table lists this clone with a few counts. The chain combines TRBV14 with TRBJ1-1, with D unclear. CDR1 SGHDN and CDR2 FVKESK come from the germline V gene. V lost 0 bases, J lost 9 bases, and 14 bases lay in between. The CDR3 is 14 amino acids. The CDR3 DNA follows: TGTGCCAGCAGCCAAGATAAATGGCAGGAACAAGCTTTCTTT. It encodes CASSQDKWQEQAFF.

This rearrangement joins TRBV29-1 to TRBJ1-2; D ambiguous. The CDR3 extends over 13 amino acids. CDR1 is SQVTM and CDR2 is ANQGSEA in the germline V gene. V gave up 3 bases and J gave up 0 bases, with 8 bases separating them. This CDR3 is CSVDPSPNYGYTF. The DNA of the CDR3 is TGCAGCGTTGACCCCAGCCCTAACTATGGCTACACCTTC.

The J gene is TRBJ1-5, the V gene TRBV30, with D unclear. Germline CDR1 is GTSNPN and CDR2 is SVGIG (reference sequence). Trimming removed 3 bases at V and 0 bases at J, with 24 bases between. This CDR3 contains 19 residues. CDR3 DNA sequence: TGTGCCTGGAGAACCCGACGGCTTTGGCCCAATGATAGCAATCAGCCCCAGCATTTT. This sequence encodes CAWRTRRLWPNDSNQPQHF.

The chain links TRBV6-5 to TRBJ2-7; unclear D gene. The CDR3 runs to 14 residues. Trimming stripped 0 bases from V and 3 bases from J, with 9 bases between. Germline V CDR1 and CDR2: MNHEY, SVGAGI. The CDR3 loop is CASSYSVAGYEQYF. CDR3 DNA: TGTGCCAGCAGTTACTCCGTGGCTGGCTACGAGCAGTACTTC.

The CDR3 here is CSGRDRGREQYF. For the CDR3, the DNA is TGCAGCGGCCGAGACAGGGGCAGAGAGCAGTACTTC. V usage is TRBV29-1 and J usage is TRBJ2-7; 8 positions match TRBD1. Germline trimming cut 7 bases from V and 7 bases from J; bases unmatched to any gene: 9. The CDR3 is made up of 12 amino acids. Germline V lookup: CDR1 SQVTM, CDR2 ANQGSEA.

This clone was seen only a few times. This rearrangement joins TRBV30 to TRBJ1-1; D possibly corresponds to TRBD1 (5 bases). Trimming took 0 bases from V and 7 from J, leaving 9 bases between them. CDR3 size: 12 residues. The germline gives CDR1 GTSNPN, CDR2 SVGIG (reference sequence). The CDR3 sequence: CAWSVRDYEAFF. The CDR3 DNA sequence: TGTGCCTGGAGTGTGCGGGACTATGAAGCTTTCTTT.

This clone turned up a few times. For the CDR3, the DNA is TGTGCCAGCAGTTACTCGACCGGGGCATGGACTGAAGCTTTCTTT. As protein: CASSYSTGAWTEAFF. The chain recombines TRBV6-5 with TRBJ1-1; D might be TRBD1 (5 bases). Looked up from germline, CDR1 is MNHEY and CDR2 is SVGAGI. CDR3 length: 15 amino acids. Trimming removed 0 bases at V and 5 bases at J, with 13 bases between.

The chain combines TRBV7-6 with TRBJ2-2; D is perhaps TRBD1 (6 bases). The CDR3 is 14 residues long. Trimming left V 10 bases short and J 7 bases short, with 19 bases between. In germline, CDR1 is SGHVS, CDR2 FNYEAQ. Written as DNA, the CDR3 is TGTGCCACAAAATACCTACAGGGTGACGGGGAGCTGTTTTTT. This sequence encodes CATKYLQGDGELFF.

The count of this clone is one. J is TRBJ2-7 and V is TRBV7-2, with 10 bases lining up with TRBD2. Germline V lookup: CDR1 SGHTA, CDR2 FQGNSA. The CDR3 runs 16 residues. The ends lost 7 bases at V and 3 bases at J; junction bases unmatched: 12. CDR3 nucleotide sequence: TGTGCCAGCACCCCGCGGGGAGCGGGGGGGTTCTACGAGCAGTACTTC. As protein: CASTPRGAGGFYEQYF.

V usage is TRBV15 and J usage is TRBJ2-7; D is perhaps TRBD2 (6 bases). This CDR3 has 16 residues. The germline V gene encodes CDR1 LNHNV and CDR2 YYDKDF (reference sequence). With 0 bases removed from V and 1 base from J, the gap between germline ends came to 13 bases. In DNA form, the CDR3 reads TGTGCCACCAGCAGAGATTTGACGGGACTTTCCTACGAGCAGTACTTC. As protein: CATSRDLTGLSYEQYF. Based on the CDR3 plus reference TRBV15 and TRBJ2-7, the full variable domain is DAMVIQNPRYQVTQFGKPVTLSCSQTLNHNVMYWYQQKSSQAPKLLFHYYDKDFNNEADTPDNFQSRRPNTSFCFLDIRSPGLGDTAMYLCATSRDLTGLSYEQYFGPGTRLTVT.

V usage is TRBV5-1 and J usage is TRBJ2-2; possibly TRBD2 for D (6 bases). This CDR3 comprises 19 residues. Germline CDR1 and CDR2: SGHRS and YFSETQ. V was shortened by 1 base and J by 0 bases, with 19 bases between the two germline ends. The CDR3 DNA reads TGCGCCAGCAGCTTGCATGGGATCTTCGGGGGTGCGAACACCGGGGAGCTGTTTTTT. The encoded protein is CASSLHGIFGGANTGELFF.

This clone showed up many times. The chain carries TRBV28 and TRBJ2-2; TRBD1 agrees at 7 bases. The germline V gene has CDR1 MDHEN and CDR2 SYDVKM. CDR3 length: 19 amino acids. The junction had 17 bases not matched to a gene; V was cut back by 3 bases and J by 4 bases. DNA of the CDR3: TGTGCCAGCAGTTTCCCTTACGAAGGGGGCGAAAGGGGCACCGGGGAGCTGTTTTTT. Its translation is CASSFPYEGGERGTGELFF.

The chain carries TRBV5-4 and TRBJ2-1, with TRBD2 as a possible D gene (5 bases). This CDR3 is 13 amino acids long. V lost 10 bases and J 7 bases, leaving 18 bases between the germline ends. Looked up from germline, CDR1 is SGHNT and CDR2 is YYREEE (reference sequence). This chain's CDR3 is CAPSIAGGNEQFF. The DNA for the CDR3 is TGTGCCCCTTCGATTGCGGGTGGAAATGAGCAGTTCTTC.

CDR3 protein: CSVGHSNQPQHF. CDR3 in DNA: TGCAGCGTTGGACATAGCAATCAGCCCCAGCATTTT. V is TRBV29-1 and J is TRBJ1-5; D unclear. This CDR3 has 12 amino acids. V was cut by 4 bases and J by 0 bases, with 4 bases left in between. In germline, CDR1 is SQVTM, CDR2 ANQGSEA.

The rearrangement uses TRBV9 and TRBJ2-2, with D perhaps matching TRBD1 (6 bases). Germline CDR1 is SGDLS and CDR2 is YYNGEE. The CDR3 spans 16 residues. V gave up 2 bases and J gave up 5 bases, with 16 bases separating them. CDR3 amino acids: CASSVGHILGTGELFF. DNA of the CDR3: TGTGCCAGCAGCGTGGGACACATACTCGGAACCGGGGAGCTGTTTTTT.

This chain connects TRBV7-8 to TRBJ2-7, with TRBD2 matching over 11 bases. V lost 5 bases, J lost 3 bases, and 9 bases stayed unmatched. The CDR3 loop spans 16 amino acids. The germline gives CDR1 SGHVS, CDR2 FQNEAQ. The CDR3 sequence is CASSPKTSGEVYEQYF. CDR3 nucleotide sequence: TGTGCCAGCAGCCCTAAGACTAGCGGGGAGGTCTACGAGCAGTACTTC. Supplemented by reference TRBV7-8 and TRBJ2-7, the full variable domain reads GAGVSQSPRYKVAKRGQDVALRCDPISGHVSLFWYQQALGQGPEFLTYFQNEAQLDKSGLPSDRFFAERPEGSVSTLKIQRTQQEDSAVYLCASSPKTSGEVYEQYFGPGTRLTVT.

The DNA of the CDR3 is TGCGCCAGCAGTCCCACATACTCTGGGGCCAACGTCCTGACTTTC. Amino acids: CASSPTYSGANVLTF. The chain joins TRBV23-1 to TRBJ2-6; D unresolved. TRBV23-1 is designated an ORF whose function remains uncertain. The CDR3 consists of 15 residues. V shed 4 bases and J shed 0 bases, with 7 bases lying between them.

V and J are TRBV7-2 and TRBJ2-5; either TRBD1 or TRBD2 may supply D (6 bases each). Between the trimmed V and J ends, which lost 5 bases and 4 bases, there was a span of 14 bases. Germline CDR1 and CDR2: SGHTA and FQGNSA. The CDR3 is made up of 14 amino acids. The CDR3 DNA sequence: TGTGCCAGCAGCCCTCGGGGGCCAGGAGAGACCCAGTACTTC. Protein: CASSPRGPGETQYF.

This clone was recorded a few times. J is TRBJ2-3 and V is TRBV30, with 9 bases lining up with TRBD2. The junction had 5 bases not matched to a gene; V was cut back by 4 bases and J by 6 bases. The CDR3 runs 13 residues. Germline assignment: CDR1 GTSNPN and CDR2 SVGIG (reference sequence). The chain's CDR3 is CAWNSGGLDTQYF. The CDR3 DNA reads as TGTGCCTGGAATAGCGGGGGTCTCGATACGCAGTATTTT.

The chain employs TRBV7-9 and TRBJ1-5; no clear D gene. V lost 4 bases and J lost 3, with 13 bases in between. The length of the CDR3 is 15 residues. Germline CDR1 is SEHNR and CDR2 is FQNEAQ (reference sequence). The DNA for the CDR3 is TGTGCCAGCAGCTCGGCTCGGACTCCCAATCAGCCCCAGCATTTT. It encodes CASSSARTPNQPQHF.

This clone has only a few counts. The V gene is TRBV5-1, the J gene TRBJ2-3; TRBD1 matches 10 bases. The V gene's germline CDR1 is SGHRS and CDR2 YFSETQ. The CDR3 consists of 13 residues. Germline trimming cut 4 bases from V and 4 bases from J; bases unmatched to any gene: 0. CDR3 amino acids: CASSGQGADTQYF. The CDR3 nucleotides read TGCGCCAGCAGCGGACAGGGGGCAGATACGCAGTATTTT.